These T cell receptor beta chains were read from a single sample in a study of graft-versus-host responses after intestinal transplantation. TCRdb keeps only in-frame clones here, not all; method: immunoSEQ multiplex PCR. The table includes 8,900 or so clones, over 90% detected once. Specimen: PBMCs, collected 11 days after intestinal transplantation. These receptors all stem from a human patient who received an intestinal transplant, so some T cells may come from the graft donor. The CDR3 runs from the conserved cysteine through the conserved F or W. A D gene is named only where the DNA matches it firmly. Clone sizes are given selectively: once, few, many, or a class where the clone is expanded.

clone size | CDR3 length | J gene | V gene | D gene | CDR3 DNA | CDR3 protein
NA | 17 | TRBJ1-1 | TRBV2 | NA | TGTGCCAGCCAGAAGGAAGGGGCCGTCGGCCTGAACACTGAAGCTTTCTTT | CASQKEGAVGLNTEAFF
NA | 16 | TRBJ2-1 | TRBV6-6 | TRBD2 | TGTGCCAGCAGTTCTTCTAGCGGGAGGGGGTACAATGAGCAGTTCTTC | CASSSSSGRGYNEQFF
NA | 14 | TRBJ2-7 | TRBV28 | NA | TGTGCCAGCAGTTTAAGAGAAATGTCGAACGAGCAGTACTTC | CASSLREMSNEQYF
NA | 19 | TRBJ2-2 | TRBV9 | TRBD2 | TGTGCCAGCAGCGTAGGGCTAGCGGGGAGCGAATCGAACACCGGGGAGCTGTTTTTT | CASSVGLAGSESNTGELFF
NA | 16 | TRBJ2-7 | TRBV7-6 | NA | TGTGCCAGCAGCTTAAATGGAGGGGAAGGGATTTACGAGCAGTACTTC | CASSLNGGEGIYEQYF
NA | 15 | TRBJ1-2 | TRBV7-8 | NA | TGTGCCAGCAGCTTAGCATCAGGGGACGGTGGGGGCTACACCTTC | CASSLASGDGGGYTF
NA | 14 | TRBJ2-5 | TRBV7-8 | NA | TGTGCCAGCAGCTTATGGTACCCAACCGGGACCCAGTACTTC | CASSLWYPTGTQYF
NA | 16 | TRBJ1-1 | TRBV7-6 | NA | TGTGCCAGCAGCTTAACGCAGGGGAGAGGGAACACTGAAGCTTTCTTT | CASSLTQGRGNTEAFF
NA | 14 | TRBJ2-3 | TRBV30 | NA | TGTGCCTGGAGTGTAGGGCGGGGCACAGATACGCAGTATTTT | CAWSVGRGTDTQYF
once | 16 | TRBJ1-2 | TRBV5-4 | NA | TGTGCCAGCAGCTTGGGAGTGATTATGGCAGGGTACGGCTACACCTTC | CASSLGVIMAGYGYTF
NA | 17 | TRBJ1-2 | TRBV28 | TRBD1 | TGTGCCAGCAGAGATTTCCGGACAGGGGGCGTTGGGAATGGCTACACCTTC | CASRDFRTGGVGNGYTF
once | 16 | TRBJ1-1 | TRBV4-1 | NA | TGCGCCAGCAGCCAAGTGTCGGGGGGGACTTACACTGAAGCTTTCTTT | CASSQVSGGTYTEAFF
NA | 13 | TRBJ2-7 | TRBV27 | NA | TGTGCCAGCAGTTGGGCAGGCGCCTACGAGCAGTACTTC | CASSWAGAYEQYF
NA | 21 | TRBJ2-1 | TRBV21-1 | NA | TGTGCCAGCAGCAAAAAAATGGGGCTGGGGGCGGAGCCGTATTCTTACAATGAGCAGTTCTTC | CASSKKMGLGAEPYSYNEQFF
few | 14 | TRBJ1-6 | TRBV19 | NA | TGTGCCAGTAGTATACAGGGTAATAATTCACCCCTCCACTTT | CASSIQGNNSPLHF
NA | 14 | TRBJ1-3 | TRBV9 | NA | TGTGCCAGCAGCGGCGGATACTCTGGAAACACCATATATTTT | CASSGGYSGNTIYF
NA | 15 | TRBJ2-7 | TRBV5-1 | NA | TGCGCCAGCAGCAGACCGACAGGGAGGCCCTACGAGCAGTACTTC | CASSRPTGRPYEQYF
NA | 15 | TRBJ2-7 | TRBV7-9 | NA | TGTGCCAGCAGCTCTAACAGGGCTAGCTCCTACGAGCAGTACTTC | CASSSNRASSYEQYF
NA | 16 | TRBJ2-2 | TRBV11-3 | TRBD1 | TGTGCCAGCAGCCTCCGGGACAGGGGAAGGTCCGGGGAGCTGTTTTTT | CASSLRDRGRSGELFF
NA | 13 | TRBJ1-2 | TRBV27 | NA | TGTGCCAGCAGTTTGACAGCTAACTATGGCTACACCTTC | CASSLTANYGYTF
NA | 13 | TRBJ1-2 | TRBV27 | NA | TGTGCCAGCAGCTTACACTTAAACTATGGCTACACCTTC | CASSLHLNYGYTF
NA | 16 | TRBJ2-7 | TRBV27 | NA | TGTGCCAGCAGTTTATCAGGACAAAGGAGCTCCTACGAGCAGTACTTC | CASSLSGQRSSYEQYF
NA | 14 | TRBJ1-2 | TRBV6-5 | NA | TGTGCCAGCAGGACCCCCCGACTCCATCATGGCTACACCTTC | CASRTPRLHHGYTF
NA | 12 | TRBJ1-1 | TRBV2 | NA | TGTGCCAGCAGCGTAAAGAACACTGAAGCTTTCTTT | CASSVKNTEAFF
NA | 17 | TRBJ1-5 | TRBV19 | NA | TGTGCCAGTAGTGCCCGGCGGATGAGCCCCGGGGATCAGCCCCAGCATTTT | CASSARRMSPGDQPQHF
NA | 15 | TRBJ1-4 | TRBV10-3 | NA | TGTGCCATCAGCGACATACAGGGAGTGGATGAAAAACTGTTTTTT | CAISDIQGVDEKLFF
NA | 16 | TRBJ2-3 | TRBV7-6 | NA | TGTGCCAGCAGCTTGACCCCTAGGAGGGGTACAGATACGCAGTATTTT | CASSLTPRRGTDTQYF
NA | 14 | TRBJ2-1 | TRBV19 | NA | TGTGCCAGTAGTATCTCCAGCTCCTACAATGAGCAGTTCTTC | CASSISSSYNEQFF
NA | 15 | TRBJ2-3 | TRBV11-1 | NA | TGTGCCAGCAGCCGAGGGGGGGCAAGCACAGATACGCAGTATTTT | CASSRGGASTDTQYF
NA | 15 | TRBJ2-2 | TRBV7-9 | TRBD2 | TGTGCCAGCAGCTTTAGCGGGGCCAACACCGGGGAGCTGTTTTTT | CASSFSGANTGELFF
once | 14 | TRBJ1-1 | TRBV2 | TRBD1 | TGTGCCACTCCAGGGGGATGGGGGAACACTGAAGCTTTCTTT | CATPGGWGNTEAFF
once | 16 | TRBJ2-3 | TRBV5-1 | TRBD2 | TGCGCCAGCAGCCCATGGACTAGCCCTGACACAGATACGCAGTATTTT | CASSPWTSPDTDTQYF
NA | 15 | TRBJ1-4 | TRBV10-3 | NA | TGTGCCATCAGTGAAGAGGGAGCAACTAATGAAAAACTGTTTTTT | CAISEEGATNEKLFF
NA | 16 | TRBJ2-2 | TRBV9 | TRBD2 | TGTGCCGGCAGCGTAGGGGAGCGGGAGAACACCGGGGAGCTGTTTTTT | CAGSVGERENTGELFF
NA | 14 | TRBJ2-5 | TRBV28 | NA | TGTGCCAGCAGTCCTCCAACTAGCTTGGAGACCCAGTACTTC | CASSPPTSLETQYF
NA | 14 | TRBJ1-2 | TRBV7-9 | TRBD1 | TGTGCCAGCAGCTCACGACAGGGTTTGGAAGGCTACACCTTC | CASSSRQGLEGYTF
NA | 15 | TRBJ2-5 | TRBV11-2 | NA | TGTGCCAGCAGCCAATCGGGGGGCGAGGCGGAGACCCAGTACTTC | CASSQSGGEAETQYF
NA | 14 | TRBJ2-3 | TRBV2 | TRBD1 | TGTGCCAGCAGTGAATGGGACAGGGCAGATACGCAGTATTTT | CASSEWDRADTQYF
NA | 14 | TRBJ1-5 | TRBV4-1 | NA | TGCGCCAGCAGCCAAGTGGGAGGGAACCAGCCCCAGCATTTT | CASSQVGGNQPQHF
once | 15 | TRBJ1-1 | TRBV19 | TRBD1 | TGTGCCAGTAGTCCCGGGACAGCCCTTAACACTGAAGCTTTCTTT | CASSPGTALNTEAFF
NA | 16 | TRBJ2-2 | TRBV7-3 | NA | TGTGCCAGCAGCTTAACCCCGGCCGGGGGAACCGGGGAGCTGTTTTTT | CASSLTPAGGTGELFF
NA | 18 | TRBJ1-1 | TRBV7-9 | TRBD1 | TGTGCCAGCAGCTTAGTGGGGACAGGGGGCAAGATGAACACTGAAGCTTTCTTT | CASSLVGTGGKMNTEAFF
NA | 13 | TRBJ2-1 | TRBV7-9 | NA | TGTGCCAGCAGCTTAGCAGGGGACAATGAGCAGTTCTTC | CASSLAGDNEQFF
once | 16 | TRBJ2-1 | TRBV4-1 | NA | TGCGCCAGCAGTCCCTGGCGCGGGCCAGGGGGGAATGAGCAGTTCTTC | CASSPWRGPGGNEQFF
NA | 15 | TRBJ2-3 | TRBV15 | NA | TGTGCCACCAGCTCCCCCATTAGACTGACAGATACGCAGTATTTT | CATSSPIRLTDTQYF
NA | 16 | TRBJ2-1 | TRBV4-2 | TRBD2 | TGTGCCAGCAGCCAAGAAGCGGGAAGCTCCTACAATGAGCAGTTCTTC | CASSQEAGSSYNEQFF